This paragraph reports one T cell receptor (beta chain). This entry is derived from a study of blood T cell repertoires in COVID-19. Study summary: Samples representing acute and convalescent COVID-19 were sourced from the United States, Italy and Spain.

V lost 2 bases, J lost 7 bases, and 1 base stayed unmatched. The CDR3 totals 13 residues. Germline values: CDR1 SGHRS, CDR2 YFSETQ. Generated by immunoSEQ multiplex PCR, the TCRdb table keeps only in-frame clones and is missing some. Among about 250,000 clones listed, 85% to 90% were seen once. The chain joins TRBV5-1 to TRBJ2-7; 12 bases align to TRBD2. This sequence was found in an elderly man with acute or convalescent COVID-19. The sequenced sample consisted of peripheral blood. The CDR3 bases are TGCGCCAGCAGCTTACTAGCGGGAGGTGAGCAGTACTTC. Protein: CASSLLAGGEQYF.